The present T cell receptor (beta chain) was sequenced within a study of shared clonotypes between healthy human individuals. Overall study: Researchers assigned three CD4 naive, three CD4 memory, two CD8 naive and one CD8 memory plate to each donor.

Generated by immunoSEQ multiplex PCR, the TCRdb table keeps only in-frame clones and is missing some. The sample carries roughly 1,500,000 clones, around 98% recorded once. Worth noting for this clone: This sample also contains other DNA sequences that code for the same CDR3.

This CDR3 is built from 15 residues. Trimming took 3 bases from V and 3 from J; bases not matched to a gene: 5. CDR1 and CDR2 (germline): SEHNR, FQNEAQ (reference sequence). This clonotype was sampled from a young man in good health. The sample taken for sequencing was naive CD4+ T cells sorted from blood. Subset given: CD45RA+ positively selected. This rearrangement joins TRBV7-9 to TRBJ2-3; 8 positions agree with TRBD2. CDR3 loop: CASSLGGGRTDTQYF. The CDR3 DNA reads TGTGCCAGCAGCTTGGGCGGGGGGCGGACAGATACGCAGTATTTT. The full variable domain, completed using reference TRBV7-9 and TRBJ2-3, is DTGVSQNPRHKITKRGQNVTFRCDPISEHNRLYWYRQTLGQGPEFLTYFQNEAQLEKSRLLSDRFSAERPKGSFSTLEIQRTEQGDSAMYLCASSLGGGRTDTQYFGPGTRLTVL.